Listed here is a single T cell receptor beta chain. Its antigen is still unknown. One base away there is no much larger clone; base qualities are not given. These data originate in a study of T cell responses to AZD1222 COVID-19 vaccine (dated by TCRdb to the early 2020s). Turning to the overall study: TCR sequencing was performed for 230 to 250 trial participants, of whom 200 to 220 were given two doses of AZD1222 and roughly 25 were given two doses of MenACWY control vaccine. Trial participants were enrolled by age into 18-55, 56-69 and 70-plus year subgroups, with approximately 150, 28 and 58 TCR-sequenced participants respectively. Here is what the overall study found, with its caveats: No day 14 peak-response samples were available, so repertoires were characterized only after the peak T cell response. Spike-specific TCR breadth and depth rose significantly after two AZD1222 doses compared with day 0 and with MenACWY recipients. Vaccine-associated CD4 TCRs spanned the whole spike protein, with dominant responses in regions 160-218 and 743-854. In the small 56-69-year group, the increase in depth fell short of significance, most likely because of low power. Participants were mostly white British and included more females than males, and it was suggested by the authors that clonal diversity may have been underestimated. Nearly half of unique spike-specific TCRs reportedly recognized epitopes outside regions mutated in the B.1.351 and B.1.1.7 variants. Conclusions about previously exposed vaccinees were limited because only six AZD1222 recipients were SARS-CoV-2 seropositive at baseline.

The CDR3 regions of human TCRbeta chains were analyzed by immunosequencing. In the source study's methods: Repertoire TCRs were checked for matches against a reference library of SARS-CoV-2-specific TCRs that had been generated using the MIRA antigen-specificity platform. Breadth was defined as the fraction of unique TCRs that were SARS-CoV-2-associated. Depth was defined as the fraction of total T cells that were SARS-CoV-2-associated. Each spike-specific TCR was assigned to its reactive spike region and to a CD4 or CD8 class using the MIRA data. Log10-transformed breadth and depth values were compared by one-way ANOVA with Sidak's multiple comparisons tests. The clones in this table, taken by TCRdb from immuneACCESS, are in-frame only. Not every clone is retained; where verified, under half of the shortfall comes from an unresolved V gene, and the cause of the rest is unknown. That table supplies the V and J calls and clone size; D and trimming were determined from the DNA. Counted in this sample were some 150,000 clones; about 92% of them appeared once. About 3.6% of the sample is taken by the ten largest.

V loses 6 bases of germline sequence and J loses 5 bases, and the interval between the two ends is 14 bases. The CDR1 and CDR2 encoded by the germline V gene are ENHRY and SYGVKD. The CDR3 starts with the cysteine, ends with the phenylalanine, and has 13 residues. Only CDR3 DNA is held: 39 bases, read in frame from base 1. The meaning of the sample's time point label: about 28 days (+/-7) after the second vaccine dose. AZD1222 recipients whose second dose came at about 4 weeks and those whose second dose came at about 12 weeks were combined into one group, since spike-specific TCR depth and breadth did not differ between the two schedules. The vaccinee samples were drawn from two UK trials, COV001 and COV002, one of which was a single-blind randomized controlled phase 2/3 trial testing AZD1222 (ChAdOx1 nCoV-19) in healthy adults. Trial participant PBMC samples were collected at day 0 and day 28 after the second dose for TCRbeta chain sequencing.

The source is an adult who received the AZD1222 COVID-19 vaccine. This specimen consisted of peripheral blood, obtained 28 days after the second AZD1222 dose. The chain is assembled from TRBV10-3 and TRBJ2-7; the D gene could be TRBD1 or TRBD2, each one agreeing over 5 bases. The encoded CDR3 is CAISGTHRHEQYF. The nucleotides read TGTGCCATCAGCGGGACCCACCGCCACGAGCAGTACTTC.